The TCR beta chain under discussion was sequenced for a study of blood T cell repertoires in COVID-19 (dated by TCRdb to about 2020). Regarding the study in general: Samples from collaborators originated in the United States, Italy and Spain and spanned both the acute and convalescent phases of COVID-19. The material from the prospective study consisted of cDNA or gDNA derived from T cells, B-cell-depleted T cells, or PBMCs. Sample metadata almost always included a de-identified subject ID, COVID-19 status, age in years and sex. HLA class I and class II types, where available, came from metadata supplied by the sample provider rather than from assay-based typing. The repertoires were released in a freely available public database meant as a resource for research on the immune response to SARS-CoV-2. The samples were drawn from the first 160 participants of the ongoing ImmuneRACE study and from 1,254 subjects provided by 6 global collaborators. Deeply sampled blood TCRbeta repertoires from subjects exposed to, actively infected with, or recovered from COVID-19 were included in the dataset.

Of note for this clone: The antigen it binds to is not known. Per-nucleotide qualities are absent, and no much larger clonotype sits a single base away.

General findings and caveats noted by the study authors: The quantity of clinical and demographic metadata differed by source and by participant and was supplied without curation.

TCRbeta CDR3 regions were amplified from genomic DNA using the immunoSEQ Assay, a bias-controlled multiplex PCR. Per the source publication's procedure: Nucleated cell counts per sample were estimated from amplification of reference gene primers within the assay. Sequence reads were collapsed and filtered to measure the absolute abundance of every unique TCRbeta CDR3 rearrangement. For each sample, productive Simpson clonality was calculated as the square root of Simpson's diversity index over productive rearrangements. Held by TCRdb, this immuneACCESS table contains in-frame sequences only and omits some clones. Under half of the omission traces to an unresolved V gene where checked; the cause of the rest is unknown. V and J calls and clone size follow that table, whereas D and trimming were derived from the DNA. The sample records over 150,000 clones, around nine tenths of which are singletons. Of the sample, roughly an eighth falls within the top ten clones.

One collaborating source in Seattle enrolled patients during active infection and followed them longitudinally through the course of disease. Whole blood was collected in K2EDTA tubes by collaborating institutions according to the institutions' own protocols. For TCRbeta analysis, collaborators shipped samples as frozen whole blood, isolated PBMCs, or DNA extracted from either of those sample types. The sequence was collected from a woman aged 70-85 years with COVID-19, enrolled during active disease. Sample: peripheral blood.

Here is the DNA: TGTGCCAGCAGCCCCCCCCGATCGGGAGCACACTCAGATACGCAGTATTTT. Its amino acids are CASSPPRSGAHSDTQYF. The chain is encoded by TRBV14 joined to TRBJ2-3, with TRBD2 tentatively as D gene (6 bases match). CDR1 and CDR2 were assigned from the germline V gene as SGHDN and FVKESK. The CDR3 has 17 amino acids, counting the end cysteine and phenylalanine. CDR3 DNA only is kept here, 51 bases in frame from base 1. Trimming at the junction amounts to 4 bases on V and 4 bases on J, and the germline ends lie 21 bases apart.